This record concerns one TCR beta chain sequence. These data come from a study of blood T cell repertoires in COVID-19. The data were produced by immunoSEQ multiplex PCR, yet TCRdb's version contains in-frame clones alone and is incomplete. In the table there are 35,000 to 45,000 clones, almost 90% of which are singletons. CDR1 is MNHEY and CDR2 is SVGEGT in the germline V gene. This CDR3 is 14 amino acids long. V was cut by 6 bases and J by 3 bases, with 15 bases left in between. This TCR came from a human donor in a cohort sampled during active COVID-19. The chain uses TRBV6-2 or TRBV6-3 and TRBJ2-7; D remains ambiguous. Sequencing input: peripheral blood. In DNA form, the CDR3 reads TGTGCCAGCAGCCCGCACCTGGGCAACTACGAGCAGTACTTC. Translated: CASSPHLGNYEQYF.